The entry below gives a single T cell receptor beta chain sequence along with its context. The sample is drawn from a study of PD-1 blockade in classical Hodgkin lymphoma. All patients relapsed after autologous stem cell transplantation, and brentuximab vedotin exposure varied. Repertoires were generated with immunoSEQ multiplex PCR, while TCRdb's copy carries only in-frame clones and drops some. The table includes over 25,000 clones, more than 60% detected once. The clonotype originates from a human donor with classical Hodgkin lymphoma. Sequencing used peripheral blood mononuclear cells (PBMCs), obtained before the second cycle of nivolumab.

CDR3 DNA sequence: TGTGCCAGCAACGTAGGGAACTCACCCCTCCACTTT. Protein product: CASNVGNSPLHF. V gene TRBV28 combines with J gene TRBJ1-6, with D unresolved. V was clipped by 7 bases and J by 10 bases, with 11 bases between them. The CDR3 runs to 12 residues. Germline-derived CDR1 and CDR2 are MDHEN and SYDVKM.